This T cell receptor beta chain is drawn from a study of cytomegalovirus exposure and HLA in healthy donors. Use of 60 Vbeta and 13 Jbeta primers characterized the PCR. Profiling relied on immunoSEQ multiplex PCR, and the TCRdb table lists in-frame clones only, not all of them. The data contain approximately 270,000 clones, 80% of them singletons. The CDR3 has 15 residues. The germline CDR1 and CDR2 sequences are MDHEN and SYDVKM. Between the trimmed V and J ends, which lost 3 bases and 1 base, there was a span of 11 bases. What was sequenced was PBMCs. The TCR originated in a girl aged 2 to 10 in good health and CMV-seronegative. The V gene is TRBV28, the J gene TRBJ2-3; D is unresolved. For the CDR3, the DNA is TGTGCCAGCAGTTTCTCGCTAGTGGGCACAGATACGCAGTATTTT. This codes for CASSFSLVGTDTQYF.